A single sample is the source of the 23 T cell receptor beta chains below, sequenced in a study of sequential checkpoint blockade in melanoma. Treatment here: randomized to nivolumab then ipilimumab (arm A) or the reverse (arm B). Libraries were prepared by immunoSEQ multiplex PCR; TCRdb keeps only in-frame clonotypes and omits some of them. The table lists approximately 3,700 clones, 22% of them singletons. The sample consisted of tumor tissue (inferred from file names), taken from a patient given nivolumab and ipilimumab in sequence. Source of these receptors: a human donor with melanoma.

In its sample, this clone is medium-sized. The chain combines TRBV6-8 with TRBJ2-1; D possibly corresponds to TRBD1 (5 bases). Germline V lookup: CDR1 MNHGY, CDR2 SAAAGT. This CDR3 region has 17 residues. V was shortened by 5 bases and J by 2 bases, with 19 bases between the two germline ends. CDR3: CASSVTGGADAYNEQFF. DNA for the CDR3: TGTGCCAGCAGTGTTACCGGTGGGGCGGATGCCTACAATGAGCAGTTCTTC.

In this sample, this clone turned up a few times. J is TRBJ1-4 and V is TRBV11-3, with a possible D match to TRBD1 (5 bases). CDR1 is SGHNT and CDR2 is YENEEA in the germline V gene. Trimming cost V 3 bases and J 3 bases, with 8 bases left between them. The CDR3 totals 14 residues. DNA for the CDR3: TGTGCCAGCAGCTTCCAGGGCTCTAATGAAAAACTGTTTTTT. Translation gives CASSFQGSNEKLFF.

With respect to this clone: Other DNA variants within this sample encode the same CDR3. This chain joins TRBV5-1 and TRBJ1-1; a possible D gene is TRBD1 (6 bases). The CDR3 contains 14 residues. The ends were cut back, 5 bases at V and 1 base at J, with 12 bases in the middle. Germline CDR1 SGHRS, CDR2 YFSETQ. The CDR3 reads CASSLRGANTEAFF. DNA of the CDR3: TGCGCCAGCAGTTTACGGGGGGCGAACACTGAAGCTTTCTTT.

This clone was seen repeatedly, ten times or more. J is TRBJ1-2 and V is TRBV11-3, with 7 bases lining up with TRBD1. This CDR3 is 17 amino acids long. CDR1 and CDR2 from the germline V gene are SGHNT and YENEEA. Unmatched junction bases numbered 14, after V lost 2 bases and J lost 5 bases. The CDR3 loop is CASSLREGAGSIYGYTF. The DNA of the CDR3 is TGTGCCAGCAGCTTAAGGGAGGGGGCAGGCAGTATTTATGGCTACACCTTC.

The J gene is TRBJ1-3, the V gene TRBV30, with 7 bases aligning to TRBD1. The V segment lost 0 bases and the J segment 8 bases; nucleotides outside the gene matches: 7. The CDR3 contains 14 residues. Germline V gene sequence: CDR1 GTSNPN, CDR2 SVGIG (reference sequence). CDR3 in amino acids: CAWSVIGQGDTIYF. The CDR3 bases are TGTGCCTGGAGTGTAATCGGCCAGGGGGACACCATATATTTT.

This clone has a handful of counts. V is TRBV14 and J is TRBJ1-1; unclear D gene. The V end was cut by 4 bases, the J end by 5 bases, with 8 bases between. There are 12 residues in the CDR3. Germline loops: CDR1 SGHDN, CDR2 FVKESK. The CDR3 DNA sequence: TGTGCCAGCAGCCCTACGAGGACTGAAGCTTTCTTT. Amino acid sequence: CASSPTRTEAFF.

This clone was seen a handful of times. This chain links TRBV6-8 with TRBJ2-1; unclear D gene. V lost 3 bases and J 7 bases, leaving 13 bases between the germline ends. The CDR3 length is 14 residues. Germline assignment: CDR1 MNHGY and CDR2 SAAAGT. The CDR3 nucleotides read TGTGCCAGCAGTTATGGTGCAGGCCAAAATGAGCAGTTCTTC. This codes for CASSYGAGQNEQFF.

The chain joins TRBV18 to TRBJ1-1; unclear D gene. Trimming left V 1 base short and J 4 bases short, with 10 bases between. The germline gives CDR1 KGHSH, CDR2 LQKENI. The CDR3 runs 14 residues. The DNA of the CDR3 is TGTGCCAGCTCACCACAAGGGCGGCGCACTGAAGCTTTCTTT. It yields the protein CASSPQGRRTEAFF.

Details on this clone: This specimen includes other DNA sequences encoding the same CDR3. The chain combines TRBV5-1 with TRBJ1-6; 8 bases match TRBD1. The germline gives CDR1 SGHRS, CDR2 YFSETQ. J lost 8 bases, V lost 3 bases, and 4 bases had no gene match. There are 14 residues in the CDR3. The CDR3 loop reads CASSSGQGDSPLHF. Here the CDR3 DNA reads TGCGCCAGCAGCTCCGGACAGGGCGATTCACCCCTCCACTTT.

The rearrangement joins TRBV9 to TRBJ1-4; D gene unclear. The ends were cut back, 2 bases at V and 1 base at J, with 9 bases in the middle. CDR1 and CDR2 (germline): SGDLS, YYNGEE. The CDR3 is 15 amino acids. As DNA, the CDR3 is TGTGCCAGCAGCGTTTGGCGACAAACTAATGAAAAACTGTTTTTT. Protein sequence: CASSVWRQTNEKLFF.

This clone was seen repeatedly, ten times or more. The rearrangement uses TRBV11-3 and TRBJ1-6, with 7 bases matching TRBD1. Germline values: CDR1 SGHNT, CDR2 YENEEA. CDR3 length: 14 amino acids. Trimming took 5 bases from V and 6 from J; bases not matched to a gene: 4. The CDR3 reads CASSPKGANSPLHF. CDR3 DNA: TGTGCCAGCAGCCCAAAGGGGGCTAATTCACCCCTCCACTTT.

By share of the sample, this clone is large. The rearrangement joins TRBV14 to TRBJ2-2; weak D call: TRBD2 (5 bases). CDR3 length equals 17 residues. The germline V gene encodes CDR1 SGHDN and CDR2 FVKESK. The ends were cut back, 5 bases at V and 7 bases at J, with 23 bases in the middle. The chain's CDR3 is CASSLTPLEFGDGELFF. CDR3 nucleotide sequence: TGTGCCAGCAGCTTGACCCCTCTAGAATTCGGGGACGGGGAGCTGTTTTTT. The full variable domain, in which reference TRBV14 and TRBJ2-2 provide the parts outside the CDR3, is EAGVTQFPSHSVIEKGQTVTLRCDPISGHDNLYWYRRVMGKEIKFLLHFVKESKQDESGMPNNRFLAERTGGTYSTLKVQPAELEDSGVYFCASSLTPLEFGDGELFFGEGSRLTVL.

The V and J genes are TRBV28 and TRBJ1-6, with D perhaps TRBD1 (5 bases). CDR3 size: 14 residues. CDR1 MDHEN and CDR2 SYDVKM come from the germline V gene. Between the trimmed V and J ends, which lost 5 bases and 10 bases, there was a span of 15 bases. In nucleotides, the CDR3 is TGTGCCAGCAGTCCCGGGGCCCCAATATCACCCCTCCACTTT. It encodes CASSPGAPISPLHF.

The chain has TRBV30 and TRBJ2-5, with 7 bases that match TRBD1. The CDR3 has 12 amino acids. Losses at the gene ends were 4 bases for V and 7 bases for J; bases not matched to a gene: 6. Germline assignment: CDR1 GTSNPN and CDR2 SVGIG (reference sequence). In nucleotides, the CDR3 is TGTGCCTGGAAACAGGGGTATGCGACCCAGTACTTC. This encodes CAWKQGYATQYF.

This clone has a single count. The gene calls are TRBV15 and TRBJ2-1; 10 bases align to TRBD1. The CDR3 spans 14 residues. Losses at the gene ends were 0 bases for V and 8 bases for J; bases not matched to a gene: 1. The germline CDR1 and CDR2 sequences are LNHNV and YYDKDF (reference sequence). The CDR3 DNA reads TGTGCCACCAGCAGAGATGGACAGGGGGATGAGCAGTTCTTC. The encoded protein is CATSRDGQGDEQFF.

This rearrangement joins TRBV6-8 to TRBJ2-3, with D hard to call. Germline-derived CDR1 and CDR2 are MNHGY and SAAAGT. The CDR3 sequence is 13 residues long. V lost 7 bases to trimming and J lost 4 bases, with 12 bases between them. The DNA for the CDR3 is TGTGCCAGCAAGTCTTCGGGTGCAGATACGCAGTATTTT. Its protein is CASKSSGADTQYF.

This clone showed up just a few times. The chain employs TRBV6-8 and TRBJ1-5, with D perhaps matching TRBD1 (5 bases). V was clipped by 11 bases and J by 5 bases, with 19 bases between them. CDR1 MNHGY and CDR2 SAAAGT come from the germline V gene. The CDR3 has 14 amino acids. CDR3 in DNA: TGTGCCGCAGCCGGGGGGGGATGGGATCAGCCCCAGCATTTT. It translates to CAAAGGGWDQPQHF.

The V and J genes are TRBV5-1 and TRBJ1-5, with D possibly matching TRBD1 (6 bases). Germline values: CDR1 SGHRS, CDR2 YFSETQ. The V end lost 5 bases, the J end lost 7 bases, and 16 bases lay between the germline ends. The CDR3 covers 14 residues. CDR3 protein: CASSVGGQGQPQHF. CDR3 bases: TGCGCCAGCAGTGTTGGTGGGCAGGGGCAGCCCCAGCATTTT.

The sample holds a few counts of this clone. The rearrangement links TRBV19 to TRBJ1-3; TRBD1 aligns across 7 bases. The V gene's germline CDR1 is LNHDA and CDR2 SQIVND (reference sequence). The CDR3 sequence is 14 residues long. Trimming at V came to 6 bases and at J to 0 bases, leaving 2 bases not matched to a gene. The CDR3 is CASSKGASGNTIYF. The CDR3, as DNA: TGTGCCAGTAGCAAGGGGGCCTCTGGAAACACCATATATTTT.

The V gene is TRBV7-2, the J gene TRBJ2-2; D is undetermined. Trimming pared 5 bases from V and 7 bases from J, leaving 11 bases between. The length of the CDR3 is 13 residues. Germline V CDR1 and CDR2: SGHTA, FQGNSA. The CDR3, as DNA: TGTGCCAGCAGCCCCGGATCGAACGGGGAGCTGTTTTTT. This encodes CASSPGSNGELFF.

This clone was observed many times. Given a much more abundant clone one base away, this may be a read error. The V and J genes are TRBV10-2 and TRBJ1-1; TRBD1 might be the D (6 bases). Germline-derived CDR1 and CDR2 are WSHSY and SAAADI. V was pared by 5 bases and J by 3 bases, with 10 bases between. This CDR3 has 13 residues. The CDR3 DNA reads as TGCGCCAGCAGTTGGGGGGGCTACACTGAAGCTTTCTTT. As protein: CASSWGGYTEAFF.

This clone was counted between two and nine times. The chain uses TRBV5-1 and TRBJ2-3, with TRBD1 identical over 9 bases. The ends lost 0 bases at V and 6 bases at J; junction bases unmatched: 8. CDR1 and CDR2 from the germline V gene are SGHRS and YFSETQ. The CDR3 consists of 16 residues. CDR3 protein: CASSLAGDRARDTQYF. CDR3 bases: TGCGCCAGCAGCTTGGCCGGGGACAGGGCTAGGGATACGCAGTATTTT. Full variable domain (remainder filled in from reference TRBV5-1 and TRBJ2-3): KAGVTQTPRYLIKTRGQQVTLSCSPISGHRSVSWYQQTPGQGLQFLFEYFSETQRNKGNFPGRFSGRQFSNSRSEMNVSTLELGDSALYLCASSLAGDRARDTQYFGPGTRLTVL.

This clone rates as medium-sized. The V call is TRBV11-3, the J call TRBJ2-3, with 9 positions matching TRBD1. The CDR3 spans 14 residues. V was pared by 4 bases and J by 6 bases, with 5 bases of the junction left unmatched. Per germline, CDR1 SGHNT and CDR2 YENEEA. The CDR3 bases are TGTGCCAGCAGCTGGGACAGGGATGGGGATACGCAGTATTTT. This encodes CASSWDRDGDTQYF.